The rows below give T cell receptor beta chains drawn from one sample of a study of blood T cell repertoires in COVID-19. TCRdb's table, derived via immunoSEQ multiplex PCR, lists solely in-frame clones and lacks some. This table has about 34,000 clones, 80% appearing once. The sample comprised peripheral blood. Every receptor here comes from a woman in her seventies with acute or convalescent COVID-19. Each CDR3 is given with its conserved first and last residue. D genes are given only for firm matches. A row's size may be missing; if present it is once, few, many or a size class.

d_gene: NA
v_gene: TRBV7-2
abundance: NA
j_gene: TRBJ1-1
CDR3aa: CASSLGQAYSTEAFF
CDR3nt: TGTGCCAGCAGCTTAGGACAGGCATATTCTACTGAAGCTTTCTTT

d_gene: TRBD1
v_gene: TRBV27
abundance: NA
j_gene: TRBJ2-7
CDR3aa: CASSGTGTEQYF
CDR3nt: TGTGCCAGCAGTGGGACAGGGACCGAGCAGTACTTC

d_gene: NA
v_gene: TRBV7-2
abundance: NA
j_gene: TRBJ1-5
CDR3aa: CASARHVNQPQHF
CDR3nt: TGTGCCAGCGCAAGACACGTAAATCAGCCCCAGCATTTT

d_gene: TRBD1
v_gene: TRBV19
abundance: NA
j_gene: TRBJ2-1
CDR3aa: CASTGQGIQYNEQFF
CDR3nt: TGTGCCAGCACCGGACAGGGCATTCAGTACAATGAGCAGTTCTTC

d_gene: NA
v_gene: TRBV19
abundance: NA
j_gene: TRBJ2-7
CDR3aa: CASSIPGYEQYF
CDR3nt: TGTGCCAGTAGTATCCCGGGGTACGAGCAGTACTTC

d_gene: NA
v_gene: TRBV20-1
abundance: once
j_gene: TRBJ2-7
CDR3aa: CSALSGYEQYF
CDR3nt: TGCAGTGCCCTTAGTGGCTACGAGCAGTACTTC

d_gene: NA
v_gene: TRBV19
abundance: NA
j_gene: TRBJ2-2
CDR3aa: CASSIVRSAGELFF
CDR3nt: TGTGCCAGTAGTATAGTTAGATCGGCCGGGGAGCTGTTTTTT

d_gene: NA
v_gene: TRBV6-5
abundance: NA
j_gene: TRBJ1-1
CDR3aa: CASSTSYRETEAFF
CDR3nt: TGTGCCAGCAGTACCTCATACAGGGAGACTGAAGCTTTCTTT

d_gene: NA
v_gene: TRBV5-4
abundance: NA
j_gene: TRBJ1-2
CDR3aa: CASSLARQGNYGYTF
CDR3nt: TGTGCCAGCAGCTTGGCCCGGCAGGGCAACTATGGCTACACCTTC

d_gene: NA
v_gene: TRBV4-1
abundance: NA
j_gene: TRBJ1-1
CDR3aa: CASSDRRGGTEAFF
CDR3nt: TGCGCCAGCAGCGATCGCCGGGGAGGCACTGAAGCTTTCTTT

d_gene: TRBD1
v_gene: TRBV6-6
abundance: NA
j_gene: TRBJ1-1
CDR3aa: CAGRDREAFF
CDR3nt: TGTGCCGGGAGGGACAGGGAAGCTTTCTTT

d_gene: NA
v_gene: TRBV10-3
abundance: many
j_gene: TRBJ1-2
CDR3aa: CAISLVRDYGYTF
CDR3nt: TGTGCCATCAGCCTGGTTCGGGACTATGGCTACACCTTC

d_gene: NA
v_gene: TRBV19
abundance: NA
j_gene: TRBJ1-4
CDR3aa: CASSIRGWNEKLFF
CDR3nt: TGTGCCAGTAGTATCAGAGGGTGGAATGAAAAACTGTTTTTT

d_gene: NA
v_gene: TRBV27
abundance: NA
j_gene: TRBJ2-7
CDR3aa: CASSLGPGVTSYEQYF
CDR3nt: TGTGCCAGCAGTTTAGGGCCGGGGGTCACTTCTTACGAGCAGTACTTC

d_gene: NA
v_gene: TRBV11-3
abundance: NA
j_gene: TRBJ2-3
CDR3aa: CASSLGHLDTQYF
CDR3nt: TGTGCCAGCAGCTTAGGCCACTTGGATACGCAGTATTTT

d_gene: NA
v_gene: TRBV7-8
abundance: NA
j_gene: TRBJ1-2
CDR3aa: CASSLTPGPYGYTF
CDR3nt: TGTGCCAGCAGCTTAACCCCAGGGCCCTATGGCTACACCTTC

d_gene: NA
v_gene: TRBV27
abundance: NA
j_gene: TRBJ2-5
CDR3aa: CASSFREQETQYF
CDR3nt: TGTGCCAGCAGTTTCCGGGAGCAAGAGACCCAGTACTTC

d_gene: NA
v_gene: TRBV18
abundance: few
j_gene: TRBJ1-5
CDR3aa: CASSLDRISSNQPQHF
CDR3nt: TGTGCCAGCTCTCTCGACAGGATCTCGAGCAATCAGCCCCAGCATTTT

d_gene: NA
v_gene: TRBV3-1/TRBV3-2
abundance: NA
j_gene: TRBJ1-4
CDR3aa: CASSLTGVRDGEKLFF
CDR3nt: TGTGCCAGCAGCCTCACGGGTGTACGAGACGGTGAAAAACTGTTTTTT

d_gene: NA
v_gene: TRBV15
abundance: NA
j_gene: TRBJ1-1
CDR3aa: CATSPPTVLNTEAFF
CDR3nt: TGTGCCACCAGCCCGCCCACGGTCCTGAACACTGAAGCTTTCTTT

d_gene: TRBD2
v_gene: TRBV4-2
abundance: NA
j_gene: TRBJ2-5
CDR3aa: CASSQSQREGQETQYF
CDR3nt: TGTGCCAGCAGCCAAAGCCAGCGGGAGGGCCAAGAGACCCAGTACTTC

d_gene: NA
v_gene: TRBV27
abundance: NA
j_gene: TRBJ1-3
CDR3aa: CASSSFMGNTIYF
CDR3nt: TGTGCCAGCAGTTCCTTTATGGGAAACACCATATATTTT

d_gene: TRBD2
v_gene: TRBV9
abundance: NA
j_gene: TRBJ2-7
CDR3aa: CASSRSGGGMAYEQYF
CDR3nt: TGTGCCAGCAGCAGGTCTGGCGGGGGTATGGCCTACGAGCAGTACTTC

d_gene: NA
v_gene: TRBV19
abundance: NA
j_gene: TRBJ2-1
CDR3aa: CASTQQGKNEQFF
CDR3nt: TGTGCCAGTACCCAACAGGGAAAGAATGAGCAGTTCTTC

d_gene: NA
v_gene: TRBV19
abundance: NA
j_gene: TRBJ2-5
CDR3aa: CASSLAGASGQETQYF
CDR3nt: TGTGCCAGTAGTCTGGCGGGGGCCTCCGGGCAAGAGACCCAGTACTTC

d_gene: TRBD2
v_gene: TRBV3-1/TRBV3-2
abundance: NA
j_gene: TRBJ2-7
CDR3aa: CASSQVGAGLGEQYF
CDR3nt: TGTGCCAGCAGCCAAGTGGGTGCGGGACTAGGGGAGCAGTACTTC

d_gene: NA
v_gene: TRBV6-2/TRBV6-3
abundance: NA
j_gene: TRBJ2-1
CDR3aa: CASSRPSVDNEQFF
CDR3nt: TGTGCCAGCAGCCGCCCTTCGGTTGACAATGAGCAGTTCTTC

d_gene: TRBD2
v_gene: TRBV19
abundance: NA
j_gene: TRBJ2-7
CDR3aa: CASSIGGLAGATYEQYF
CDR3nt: TGTGCCAGTAGTATAGGGGGACTAGCGGGAGCGACCTACGAGCAGTACTTC

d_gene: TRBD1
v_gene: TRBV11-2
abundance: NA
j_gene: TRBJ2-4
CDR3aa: CASSFQWTGLTKNIQYF
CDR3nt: TGTGCCAGCAGCTTCCAGTGGACAGGGCTTACCAAAAACATTCAGTACTTC

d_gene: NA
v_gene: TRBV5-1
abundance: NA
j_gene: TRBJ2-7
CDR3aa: CASSAEGGYLVGEQYF
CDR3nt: TGCGCCAGCAGTGCCGAGGGCGGATACTTGGTGGGCGAGCAGTACTTC

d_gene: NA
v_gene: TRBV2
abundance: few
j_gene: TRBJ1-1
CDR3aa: CASMSWDMNTEAFF
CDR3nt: TGTGCCAGCATGAGTTGGGACATGAACACTGAAGCTTTCTTT

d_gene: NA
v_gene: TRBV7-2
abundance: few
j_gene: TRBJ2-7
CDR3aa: CASSLGRGPYEQYF
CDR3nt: TGTGCCAGCAGCTTAGGGCGGGGTCCCTACGAGCAGTACTTC

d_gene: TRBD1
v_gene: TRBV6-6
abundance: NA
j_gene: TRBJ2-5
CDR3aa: CASSRGYITGERYQETQYF
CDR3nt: TGTGCCAGCAGCCGAGGGTACATTACAGGGGAGAGGTACCAAGAGACCCAGTACTTC

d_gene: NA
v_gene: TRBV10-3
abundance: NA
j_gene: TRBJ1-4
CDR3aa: CAARRDLNEKLFF
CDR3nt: TGTGCCGCTCGTCGGGATCTTAATGAAAAACTGTTTTTT

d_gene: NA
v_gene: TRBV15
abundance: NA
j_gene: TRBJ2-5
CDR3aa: CATSTTGGETQYF
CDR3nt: TGTGCCACCAGCACGACTGGGGGGGAGACCCAGTACTTC

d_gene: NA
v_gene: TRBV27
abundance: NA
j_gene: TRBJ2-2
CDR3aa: CASSLQPAGTGELFF
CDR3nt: TGTGCCAGCAGTTTGCAGCCAGCAGGGACCGGGGAGCTGTTTTTT

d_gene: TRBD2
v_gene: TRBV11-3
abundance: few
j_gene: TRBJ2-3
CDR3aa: CASSSSGDGTDTQYF
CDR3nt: TGTGCCAGCAGCTCAAGCGGGGATGGCACAGATACGCAGTATTTT

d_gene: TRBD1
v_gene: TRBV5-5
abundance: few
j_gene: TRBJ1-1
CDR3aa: CASSWDSNTEAFF
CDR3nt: TGTGCCAGCAGCTGGGACAGTAACACTGAAGCTTTCTTT

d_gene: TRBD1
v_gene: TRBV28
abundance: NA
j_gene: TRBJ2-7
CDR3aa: CASSLRGRVPSYEQYF
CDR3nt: TGTGCCAGCAGTTTAAGGGGGCGCGTACCTTCCTACGAGCAGTACTTC

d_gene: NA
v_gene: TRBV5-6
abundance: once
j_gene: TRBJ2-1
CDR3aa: CASSLGQPQFF
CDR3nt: TGTGCCAGCAGCTTGGGACAGCCTCAGTTCTTC

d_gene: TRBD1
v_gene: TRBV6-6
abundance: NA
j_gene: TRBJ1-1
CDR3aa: CASSLTGGVTEAFF
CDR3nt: TGTGCCAGCAGCCTGACAGGGGGCGTCACTGAAGCTTTCTTT

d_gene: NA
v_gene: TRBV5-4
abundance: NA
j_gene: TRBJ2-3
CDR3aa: CASSLDWRDTQYF
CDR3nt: TGTGCCAGCAGCTTGGACTGGAGAGATACGCAGTATTTT

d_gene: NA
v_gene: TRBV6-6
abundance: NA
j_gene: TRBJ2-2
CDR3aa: CASSFQGRDGELFF
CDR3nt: TGTGCCAGCAGTTTCCAGGGGCGTGACGGGGAGCTGTTTTTT

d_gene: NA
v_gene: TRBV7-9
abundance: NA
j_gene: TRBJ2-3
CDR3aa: CASSLRTDRADTQYF
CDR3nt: TGTGCCAGCAGCCTCCGGACAGACCGAGCAGATACGCAGTATTTT

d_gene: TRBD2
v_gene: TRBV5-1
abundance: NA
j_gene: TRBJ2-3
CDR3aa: CASSLGLTSGADTQYF
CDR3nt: TGCGCCAGCAGCTTGGGCCTTACTAGCGGCGCAGATACGCAGTATTTT